This T cell receptor beta chain was sequenced in a study of T cells in Graves' hyperthyroidism and ophthalmopathy. Study-level information: Peripheral blood samples were taken at initial diagnosis, prior to any treatment.

TCR beta CDR3 region amplification was performed from RNA transcripts. The TCR CDR3 first-round RT-PCR relied on the HTBI primer set. TCRdb re-called the multiplex PCR reads with MiXCR, one entry per CDR3 protein. The data hold about 600,000 distinct CDR3 sequences, with approximately 15% observed a single time. V was pared by 5 bases and J by 9 bases, with 14 bases between. CDR3 length: 14 amino acids. Germline CDR1 MNHNS, CDR2 SASEGT. Regarding the study as a whole: Model-based prediction identified ophthalmopathy a median around seven months prior to its onset. Using 13 V-J features, a model discriminated ophthalmopathy from stable hyperthyroidism.

This clonotype was counted at least ten times. Its target is not known. This TCR derives from a woman aged 40 to 50 with Graves' ophthalmopathy. Material: blood. The V call is TRBV6-1, the J call TRBJ1-6, with a possible D match to TRBD1 (6 bases). Here the CDR3 DNA reads TGTGCCAGCAGTCGGACAGTGGAGGTTTCACCCCTCCACTTT. It codes for CASSRTVEVSPLHF.